One and the same sample provided the 20 T cell receptor beta chains below, sequenced in a study of blood T cells in healthy people across ages (dated by TCRdb to about 2015). Receptor amplification or capture employed 5' RACE. Reads for this sample came from an Illumina HiSeq 2500. A second PCR of about 6 to 11 cycles was performed with a sample-barcoded 5' primer and a J-beta primer mix. Clones were called with MiXCR by TCRdb after fastp trimmed the public reads at Q25, and only in-frame beta chains were retained. Each entry is one CDR3 protein sequence, shown with its most common DNA and genes. The sample table holds hundreds of thousands of distinct CDR3 sequences, of which 29% were seen once. The ten largest clones represent roughly 17% of the sample. Sequencing used blood. Receptors originate from a woman of 80 years or more in good health.

Worth noting for this clonotype: A much more abundant neighbour one base away suggests this may be a read error. This chain uses TRBV11-2 with TRBJ2-1; the match to TRBD1 covers 12 bases. TRBJ2-7 explains the end of the DNA better; the J call may be wrong. Germline V gene lookup returns CDR1 SGHAT and CDR2 FQNNGV. The CDR3 has 17 amino acids. The CDR3 DNA reads TGTGCCACCCGGGACAGGGGGCTTAAAAGCTCCTACAATGAGCAGTACTTC. It codes for CATRDRGLKSSYNEQYF.

This clonotype was counted ten times or more. The J gene is TRBJ2-1, the V gene TRBV10-2; D may be TRBD1 (6 bases). The CDR3 length is 15 residues. V shed 6 bases and J shed 6 bases, with 18 bases lying between them. The germline gives CDR1 WSHSY, CDR2 SAAADI. The CDR3 DNA reads as TGCGCCAGCAGGGGAAACAGGGTAGGGCTCAATGAGCAGTTCTTC. It yields the protein CASRGNRVGLNEQFF.

In this sample, this clonotype turned up a few times. This chain joins TRBV9 and TRBJ2-5; D call uncertain. The CDR3 has 13 amino acids. CDR1 SGDLS and CDR2 YYNGEE come from the germline V gene. V was trimmed by 3 bases and J by 5 bases, leaving 11 bases between them. The CDR3 DNA reads as TGTGCCAGCAGCGCTCCTTCCGCCGAGACCCAGTACTTC. Its translation: CASSAPSAETQYF.

The chain joins TRBV9 to TRBJ1-1; possibly TRBD1 for D (5 bases). The CDR3 is 15 residues long. The V and J ends lost 2 bases and 4 bases respectively, with 15 bases between them. Germline-derived CDR1 and CDR2 are SGDLS and YYNGEE. The CDR3 sequence is CASSVDGTFVTEAFF. The CDR3 nucleotides are TGTGCCAGCAGCGTGGACGGGACCTTCGTCACTGAAGCTTTCTTT.

This clonotype was seen at least ten times. The chain combines TRBV7-2 with TRBJ2-1, with TRBD2 matching over 15 bases. V shed 5 bases, J shed 12 bases, and the junction held 8 bases outside the gene matches. Per the germline V gene, CDR1 is SGHTA and CDR2 is FQGNSA. The length of the CDR3 is 15 residues. CDR3 amino acids: CASSPPSGLAGGQFF. The CDR3 DNA sequence: TGTGCCAGCAGCCCCCCGTCGGGACTAGCGGGGGGGCAGTTCTTC. The full variable domain, with the rest looked up from reference TRBV7-2 and TRBJ2-1, is GAGVSQSPSNKVTEKGKDVELRCDPISGHTALYWYRQSLGQGLEFLIYFQGNSAPDKSGLPSDRFSAERTGGSVSTLTIQRTQQEDSAVYLCASSPPSGLAGGQFFGPGTRLTVL.

This clonotype showed up many times. The rearrangement joins TRBV9 to TRBJ1-6; the D gene is possibly TRBD1 (5 bases). The CDR3 contains 15 residues. Germline V gene lookup returns CDR1 SGDLS and CDR2 YYNGEE. Trimming shortened V by 3 bases and J by 3 bases, and 10 bases separated the two germline ends. The CDR3 region has the DNA TGTGCCAGCAGCGAGGGACGGAGCTATAATTCACCCCTCCACTTT. It encodes CASSEGRSYNSPLHF.

Comments on this clonotype: A much larger clone differs by one base, so this may be a read error. This chain links TRBV7-9 with TRBJ2-6, with D possibly being TRBD1 (5 bases). The CDR3 sequence is 16 residues long. The germline V gene encodes CDR1 SEHNR and CDR2 FQNEAQ (reference sequence). Written as DNA, the CDR3 is TGTGCCAGCAGCTCGTCTGGGGCATCTGGGGCCAACGTCCGGACTTTC. Translating gives CASSSSGASGANVRTF.

In the case of this clonotype: A single base separates this from a much larger clone, so it may be a read error. V is TRBV4-3 and J is TRBJ2-1, with TRBD2 identical over 10 bases. Losses at the gene ends were 0 bases for V and 7 bases for J; bases not matched to a gene: 6. The V gene's germline CDR1 is LGHNA and CDR2 YSLEER. The CDR3 loop spans 16 amino acids. As DNA, the CDR3 is TGCGCCAGCAGCCAAGAGAGCGGGGGGGCCTGGAATGAGCAGTTCTTC. This sequence encodes CASSQESGGAWNEQFF.

This sequence joins TRBV2 and TRBJ1-2; 7 bases map to TRBD1. V dropped 4 bases and J dropped 2; count of bases not matched to a gene: 4. The CDR3 extends over 14 amino acids. Germline V lookup: CDR1 SNHLY, CDR2 FYNNEI. CDR3 sequence reads: CASSVKQGNYGYTF. DNA of the CDR3: TGTGCCAGCAGTGTCAAACAGGGGAACTATGGCTACACCTTC.

This clonotype turned up a few times. The chain has TRBV20-1 and TRBJ1-1; D is possibly TRBD1 (6 bases). This CDR3 contains 12 residues. Germline-derived CDR1 and CDR2 are DFQATT and SNEGSKA (reference sequence). Trimming removed 6 bases at V and 3 bases at J, with 11 bases between. This chain's CDR3 is CSAKGGYTEAFF. CDR3 coding DNA: TGCAGTGCCAAGGGGGGTTACACTGAAGCTTTCTTT.

The sample holds one count of this clonotype. J is TRBJ1-1 and V is TRBV30; no clear D. The germline V gene has CDR1 GTSNPN and CDR2 SVGIG (reference sequence). This CDR3 contains 13 residues. With 0 bases removed from V and 6 bases from J, the gap between germline ends came to 11 bases. CDR3 in amino acids: CAWSVRGSAEAFF. CDR3 DNA: TGTGCCTGGAGTGTCCGAGGTAGTGCTGAAGCTTTCTTT.

This clonotype was seen repeatedly, ten times or more. This chain uses TRBV12-3 or TRBV12-4 with TRBJ1-2, with D maybe TRBD1 (5 bases). Trimming took off 3 bases at V and 12 bases at J, with 14 bases between the two ends. CDR3 length equals 12 residues. The CDR3 loop reads CASSFDRGRNTF. DNA for the CDR3: TGTGCCAGCAGTTTTGATAGGGGTCGTAACACCTTC.

This chain connects TRBV28 to TRBJ1-2; D ambiguous. This CDR3 comprises 12 residues. Germline lookup yields CDR1 MDHEN and CDR2 SYDVKM. Trimming took off 3 bases at V and 3 bases at J, with 5 bases between the two ends. The CDR3 DNA sequence: TGTGCCAGCAGTTTCGGGTACTATGGCTACACCTTC. Translation gives CASSFGYYGYTF.

The chain combines TRBV18 with TRBJ1-1; no clear D. CDR3 size: 15 residues. Germline CDR1 is KGHSH and CDR2 is LQKENI. Between the trimmed V and J ends, which lost 3 bases and 5 bases, there was a span of 16 bases. CDR3 DNA: TGTGCCAGCTCACCGCCCACAGCAAGTAGGACTGAAGCTTTCTTT. Protein product: CASSPPTASRTEAFF.

Only one count was recorded for this clonotype. This chain joins TRBV20-1 and TRBJ2-3, with TRBD2 matching over 11 bases. Germline CDR1 reads DFQATT; CDR2 reads SNEGSKA (reference sequence). Losses at the gene ends were 3 bases for V and 4 bases for J; bases not matched to a gene: 6. This CDR3 has 15 residues. CDR3 DNA: TGCAGTGCTAGCCTACTAGCGGGAGATGCAGATACGCAGTATTTT. This encodes CSASLLAGDADTQYF.

The chain has TRBV6-2 or TRBV6-3 and TRBJ2-1, with D tentatively TRBD1 (6 bases). In germline, CDR1 is MNHEY, CDR2 SVGEGT. This CDR3 spans 16 amino acids. Trimming pared 2 bases from V and 2 bases from J, leaving 13 bases between. This chain's CDR3 is CASSYVRGRTYNEQFF. The DNA for the CDR3 is TGTGCCAGCAGTTACGTCAGGGGAAGGACCTACAATGAGCAGTTCTTC.

For this clonotype: This may stem from a read error, because a much larger clone lies one nucleotide away. This chain connects TRBV7-9 to TRBJ1-6; TRBD1 might be the D (5 bases). There are 14 residues in the CDR3. Per the germline V gene, CDR1 is SEHNR and CDR2 is FQNEAQ (reference sequence). Trimming removed 4 bases from V and 7 bases from J, with 11 bases in between. CDR3 in amino acids: CASSSGAPNSPLHF. The CDR3, as DNA: TGTGCCAGCAGCTCCGGGGCGCCAAATTCACCCCTCCACTTT.

This clonotype was seen many times. The gene calls are TRBV2 and TRBJ2-3; 8 bases are a match to TRBD1. Germline lookup yields CDR1 SNHLY and CDR2 FYNNEI. V was pared by 6 bases and J by 7 bases, with 6 bases of the junction left unmatched. The CDR3 runs to 13 residues. CDR3 residues: CASRGTGDHTQYF. In nucleotides, the CDR3 is TGTGCCAGCAGGGGGACAGGCGACCATACGCAGTATTTT.

About this clonotype: Just one base apart from a much larger clone, this may be a read error. J is TRBJ1-2 and V is TRBV11-2; no firm D call. Per the germline V gene, CDR1 is SGHAT and CDR2 is FQNNGV. The CDR3 loop spans 15 amino acids. CDR3 in amino acids: CAGSLDPLSGYGYTF. The CDR3 DNA reads as TGTGCCGGCAGCTTAGACCCCCTCTCGGGGTATGGCTACACCTTC.

The chain recombines TRBV6-5 with TRBJ1-5, with D perhaps matching TRBD1 (5 bases). CDR3 length equals 15 residues. In germline, CDR1 is MNHEY, CDR2 SVGAGI. The V end was cut by 7 bases, the J end by 5 bases, with 18 bases between. This chain's CDR3 is CASTPYKGSDQPQHF. In nucleotides, the CDR3 is TGTGCCAGCACCCCTTATAAGGGGAGCGATCAGCCCCAGCATTTT.